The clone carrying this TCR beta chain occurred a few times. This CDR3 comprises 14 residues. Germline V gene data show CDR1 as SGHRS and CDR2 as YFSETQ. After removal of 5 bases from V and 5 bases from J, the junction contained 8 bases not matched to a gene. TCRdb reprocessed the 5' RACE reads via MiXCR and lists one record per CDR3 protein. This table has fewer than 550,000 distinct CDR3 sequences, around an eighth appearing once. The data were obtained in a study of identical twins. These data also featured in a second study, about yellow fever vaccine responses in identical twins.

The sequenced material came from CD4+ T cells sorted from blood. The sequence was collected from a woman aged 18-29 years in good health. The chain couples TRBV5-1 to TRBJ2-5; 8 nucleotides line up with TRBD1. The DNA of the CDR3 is TGCGCCAGCAGAGTCAGGGGGCCGGGGGAGACCCAGTACTTC. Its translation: CASRVRGPGETQYF.